The rows below give T cell receptor beta chains drawn from one sample of a study of read filtering for tumor transcriptome and immune sequencing. TCRdb reprocessed the reads via MiXCR and lists one record per CDR3 protein. The repertoire holds about 130,000 distinct CDR3 sequences, about 13% seen once, with 8.4% in the top ten. Sequenced material: a population of CD138-negative cells sorted from bone marrow. The source of these receptors is a donor at least 40 years old with multiple myeloma. Both conserved end residues are part of each CDR3. D genes are given only for firm matches. For some rows the clone size is stated as once, few or many, or as a class when expanded; others skip it.

>TRBJ2-5|TRBV24-1|.|many
TGTGCCACCAGTGCCCTTGAGGGTTCGGGAGAGACCCAGTACTTC
CATSALEGSGETQYF
>TRBJ2-1|TRBV11-2|.|many
TGTGCCAGCAGCTCTTCATTCGGGTACAATGAGCAGTTCTTC
CASSSSFGYNEQFF
>TRBJ2-7|TRBV11-2|.|few
TGTGCCAGCAGCCGTGTAGGCGAGCAGTACTTC
CASSRVGEQYF
>TRBJ1-1|TRBV7-9|.|many
TGTGCCAGCAGCTTAGCGTTAGCAGGCACTGAAGCTTTCTTT
CASSLALAGTEAFF
>TRBJ1-2|TRBV10-3|.|.
TGTGCCATCGGCACAGGGATTACTAACTATGGCTACACCTTC
CAIGTGITNYGYTF
>TRBJ2-1|TRBV2|TRBD2|many
TGTGCCAGCAGTGAACTAGCGGACTCCTACAATGAGCAGTTCTTC
CASSELADSYNEQFF
>TRBJ2-1|TRBV20-1|TRBD2|many
TGCAGTGCTAGAGACCCTTTGACTAGCAAGTCCTACAATGAGCAGTTCTTC
CSARDPLTSKSYNEQFF
>TRBJ2-1|TRBV7-3|TRBD1|many
TGTGCCAGCAGCCTACTGGGACAGATCAGCGATGAGCAGTTCTTC
CASSLLGQISDEQFF
>TRBJ1-1|TRBV4-1|.|many
TGCGCCAGCAGCCAAGATTGGTTCCGGACTAACATGAACACTGAAGCTTTCTTT
CASSQDWFRTNMNTEAFF
>TRBJ1-1|TRBV20-1|.|many
TGCAGCCTTGCCAGAGGGTCTGAAGCTTTCTTT
CSLARGSEAFF
>TRBJ2-2|TRBV12-3/TRBV12-4|.|.
TGTGCCAGCACCTTGAACACCGGGGAGCTGTTTTTT
CASTLNTGELFF
>TRBJ2-7|TRBV7-6|TRBD2|many
TGTGCCAGCAGCCTGGGGGAGGGGTCCTACGAGCAGTACTTC
CASSLGEGSYEQYF
>TRBJ2-3|TRBV12-3/TRBV12-4|.|many
TGTGCCAGCAGTTTCCAACGGGGGCGCACAGATACGCAGTATTTT
CASSFQRGRTDTQYF